What follows are 2 T cell receptor beta chains derived from one specimen sequenced in a study of T cell responses to AZD1222 COVID-19 vaccine (dated by TCRdb to the early 2020s). Receptor libraries were prepared by the immunoSEQ multiplex PCR assay. Entries here come from immuneACCESS through TCRdb and include only in-frame sequences with V and J called. Some clones fail to appear in such tables; in the studies checked, an unresolved V gene covers under half of the shortfall, and the cause of the remainder is unknown. This sample gives approximately 150,000 clones in total; roughly 90% of them show up just once. The top ten hold roughly 1.5% of the sample. This specimen's time point label, per the study, means: baseline before first vaccination. The input for sequencing was peripheral blood, taken on day 0 of AZD1222 vaccination. These receptors were taken from an adult in good health.

This sequence joins TRBV4-2 and TRBJ2-1; D is unclear. The CDR3 contains 15 residues. The germline V and J ends were trimmed by 4 bases and 4 bases, with 14 bases remaining between them. Germline CDR1 and CDR2: LGHNA and YNFKEQ. The chain's CDR3 is CASSPLGGGYNEQFF. In DNA form, the CDR3 reads TGTGCCAGCAGCCCCCTCGGCGGTGGGTACAATGAGCAGTTCTTC.

The chain employs TRBV19 and TRBJ1-5, with D unclear. Germline loops: CDR1 LNHDA, CDR2 SQIVND (reference sequence). CDR3 size: 12 residues. Trimming cost V 5 bases and J 5 bases, with 7 bases left between them. The CDR3 loop reads CASSDRDQPQHF. The CDR3 nucleotides read TGTGCCAGTAGTGATAGGGATCAGCCCCAGCATTTT.